This record covers a single TCR beta chain. The antigen remains undetermined. One end of the junction is discordant with germline, which a read error may explain. Genomic DNA constituted the template upon which TCR beta VDJ and CDR3 profiling was performed. TCRdb re-derived calls from the reads in MiXCR, one entry per CDR3 protein. This sample yields under 200,000 distinct CDR3 sequences, of which about 64% are seen a single time; around 46% belongs to the top ten. This sample was taken from a study of CD8+CD57+ T cells in acquired aplastic anemia. Overall study results and limits: Patients and controls shared twenty-nine CD8+ CDR3 sequences. CD8+ Simpson's diversity showed no significant patient-control difference.

From germline, CDR1 is MGHDK and CDR2 SYGVNS. The CDR3 runs to 13 residues. This clonotype originated in a human donor with severe aplastic anemia or a healthy control (not recorded which). The chain employs TRBV25-1 and TRBJ1-6, with TRBD1 as a possible D gene (6 bases). Sequenced material: sorted CD4+, CD8+, or CD8+CD57+ T cells (not recorded which) from PBMCs. CDR3 loop: CASAGQPHSPPHF. The DNA of the CDR3 is TGTGCCAGCGCCGGACAGCCACATTCACCCCCCCACTTT.